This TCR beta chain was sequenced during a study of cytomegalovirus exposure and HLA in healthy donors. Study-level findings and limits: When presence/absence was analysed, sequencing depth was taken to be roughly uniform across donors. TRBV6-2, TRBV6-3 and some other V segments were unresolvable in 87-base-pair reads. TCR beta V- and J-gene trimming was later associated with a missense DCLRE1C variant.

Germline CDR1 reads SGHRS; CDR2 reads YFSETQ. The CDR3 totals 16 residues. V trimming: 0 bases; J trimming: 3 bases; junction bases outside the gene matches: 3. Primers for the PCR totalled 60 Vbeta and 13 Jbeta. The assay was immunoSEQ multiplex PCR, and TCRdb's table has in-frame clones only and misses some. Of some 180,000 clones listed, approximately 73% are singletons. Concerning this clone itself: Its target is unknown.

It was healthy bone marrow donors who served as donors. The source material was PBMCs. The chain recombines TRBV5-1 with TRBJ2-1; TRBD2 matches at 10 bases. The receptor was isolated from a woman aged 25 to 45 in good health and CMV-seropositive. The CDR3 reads CASSLATSGVYNEQFF. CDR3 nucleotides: TGCGCCAGCAGCTTGGCCACTAGCGGGGTCTACAATGAGCAGTTCTTC.